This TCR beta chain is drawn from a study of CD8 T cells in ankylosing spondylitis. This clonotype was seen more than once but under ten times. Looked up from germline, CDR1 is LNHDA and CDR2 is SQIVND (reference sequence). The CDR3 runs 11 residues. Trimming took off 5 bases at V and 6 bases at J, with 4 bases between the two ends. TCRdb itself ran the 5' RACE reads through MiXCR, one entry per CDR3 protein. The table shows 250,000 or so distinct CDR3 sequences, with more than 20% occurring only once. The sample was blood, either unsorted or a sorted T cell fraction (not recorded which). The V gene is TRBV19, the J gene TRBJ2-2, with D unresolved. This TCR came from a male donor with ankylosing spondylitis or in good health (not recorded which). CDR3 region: CASSPAGELFF. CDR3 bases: TGTGCCAGTAGTCCAGCCGGGGAGCTGTTTTTT.